The source of this T cell receptor (beta chain) is a study of blood T cell repertoires in COVID-19. The germline V gene has CDR1 MNHEY and CDR2 SMNVEV (reference sequence). The CDR3 is made up of 16 amino acids. With V trimmed by 2 bases and J by 1 base, 5 bases remained unmatched. Profiled with immunoSEQ multiplex PCR; TCRdb holds only in-frame clones, not every one. This sample has tens of thousands of clones, with around 84% found just once. V is TRBV27 and J is TRBJ2-1; 7 bases are shared with TRBD2. Sequenced sample: peripheral blood. This clonotype was sampled from a man at least 80 years old with active COVID-19. This CDR3 is CASSLGFGRSYNEQFF. The CDR3 nucleotides are TGTGCCAGCAGTTTAGGTTTCGGGAGGTCCTACAATGAGCAGTTCTTC.